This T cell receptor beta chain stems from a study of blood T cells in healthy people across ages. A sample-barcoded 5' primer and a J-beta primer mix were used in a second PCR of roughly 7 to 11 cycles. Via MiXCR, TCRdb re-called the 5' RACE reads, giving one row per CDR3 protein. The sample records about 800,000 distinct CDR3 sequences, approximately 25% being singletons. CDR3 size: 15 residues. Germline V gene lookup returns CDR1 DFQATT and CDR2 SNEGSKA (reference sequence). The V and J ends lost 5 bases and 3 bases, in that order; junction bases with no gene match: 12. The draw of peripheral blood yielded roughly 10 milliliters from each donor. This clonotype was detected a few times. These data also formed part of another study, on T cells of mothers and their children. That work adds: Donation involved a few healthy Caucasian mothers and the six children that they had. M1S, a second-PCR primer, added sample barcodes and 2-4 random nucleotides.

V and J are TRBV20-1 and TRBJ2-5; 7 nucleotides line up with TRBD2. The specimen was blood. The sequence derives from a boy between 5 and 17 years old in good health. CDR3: CSALRRLAGEETQYF. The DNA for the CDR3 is TGCAGTGCTCTTCGTCGTTTGGCGGGGGAAGAGACCCAGTACTTC.